The rows below give T cell receptor beta chains drawn from one sample of a study of blood T cell repertoires in COVID-19. Data came from immunoSEQ multiplex PCR; TCRdb stores just in-frame clones and leaves some out. This sample has over 130,000 clones, with 84% found just once. Sequenced input: peripheral blood. The source is a man in his sixties or seventies with acute or convalescent COVID-19. Both conserved end residues are part of each CDR3. The order of the fields is V gene, D gene, clone size, J gene, CDR3 protein, CDR3 DNA. The D gene is left open where the match is weak. Size tells how often a clone was seen (once, few, many) or the class of an expanded clone, and some rows leave it out.

v_gene: TRBV7-6
d_gene: TRBD2
abundance: NA
j_gene: TRBJ2-1
CDR3aa: CASSRDYYNEQFF
CDR3nt: TGTGCCAGCAGCCGGGACTACTACAATGAGCAGTTCTTC

v_gene: TRBV20-1
d_gene: NA
abundance: NA
j_gene: TRBJ1-2
CDR3aa: CSATPPGGYTF
CDR3nt: TGCAGTGCTACACCCCCGGGGGGCTACACCTTC

v_gene: TRBV28
d_gene: TRBD2
abundance: NA
j_gene: TRBJ2-5
CDR3aa: CASRLASSGRFETQYF
CDR3nt: TGTGCCAGCAGACTTGCAAGCAGCGGGAGGTTTGAGACCCAGTACTTC

v_gene: TRBV6-5
d_gene: NA
abundance: NA
j_gene: TRBJ2-3
CDR3aa: CASSSRGYTDTQYF
CDR3nt: TGTGCCAGCAGCAGTCGTGGTTACACAGATACGCAGTATTTT

v_gene: TRBV5-5
d_gene: NA
abundance: many
j_gene: TRBJ1-5
CDR3aa: CASSLGLAGQPQHF
CDR3nt: TGTGCCAGCAGCCTGGGGCTAGCGGGTCAGCCCCAGCATTTT

v_gene: TRBV25-1
d_gene: TRBD2
abundance: NA
j_gene: TRBJ2-5
CDR3aa: CASSEWGGDQETQYF
CDR3nt: TGTGCCAGCAGTGAATGGGGGGGGGACCAAGAGACCCAGTACTTC

v_gene: TRBV11-3
d_gene: TRBD1
abundance: NA
j_gene: TRBJ2-3
CDR3aa: CASSPGTGVSTDTQYF
CDR3nt: TGTGCCAGCAGTCCCGGGACAGGGGTTTCGACAGATACGCAGTATTTT

v_gene: TRBV6-5
d_gene: NA
abundance: NA
j_gene: TRBJ1-3
CDR3aa: CASSYGDSGNTIYF
CDR3nt: TGTGCCAGCAGTTACGGAGACTCTGGAAACACCATATATTTT

v_gene: TRBV19
d_gene: TRBD1
abundance: once
j_gene: TRBJ2-5
CDR3aa: CASSSQRTGPQETQYF
CDR3nt: TGTGCCAGTAGTAGTCAGAGGACAGGGCCCCAAGAGACCCAGTACTTC

v_gene: TRBV5-6
d_gene: TRBD1
abundance: NA
j_gene: TRBJ2-5
CDR3aa: CASSGIGQGSQETQYF
CDR3nt: TGTGCCAGCAGCGGAATCGGACAGGGAAGCCAAGAGACCCAGTACTTC

v_gene: TRBV16
d_gene: TRBD1
abundance: NA
j_gene: TRBJ2-7
CDR3aa: CASSQSGTGGYEQYF
CDR3nt: TGTGCCAGCAGCCAATCGGGGACAGGGGGCTACGAGCAGTACTTC

v_gene: TRBV28
d_gene: NA
abundance: NA
j_gene: TRBJ2-7
CDR3aa: CASSLSLQASYEQYF
CDR3nt: TGTGCCAGCAGTTTGTCGCTCCAAGCATCCTACGAGCAGTACTTC

v_gene: TRBV18
d_gene: TRBD1
abundance: NA
j_gene: TRBJ1-4
CDR3aa: CASSLPGQGNEKLFF
CDR3nt: TGTGCCAGCTCACTCCCGGGACAGGGTAATGAAAAACTGTTTTTT

v_gene: TRBV7-8
d_gene: NA
abundance: NA
j_gene: TRBJ1-3
CDR3aa: CASSFPSGNTIYF
CDR3nt: TGTGCCAGCAGCTTTCCATCTGGAAACACCATATATTTT

v_gene: TRBV28
d_gene: NA
abundance: NA
j_gene: TRBJ1-3
CDR3aa: CASSFNSGNTIYF
CDR3nt: TGTGCCAGCAGTTTTAACTCTGGAAACACCATATATTTT

v_gene: TRBV6-6
d_gene: TRBD1
abundance: NA
j_gene: TRBJ1-4
CDR3aa: CASSRTGGTNEKLFF
CDR3nt: TGTGCCAGCAGTCGCACAGGGGGGACTAATGAAAAACTGTTTTTT

v_gene: TRBV6-4
d_gene: NA
abundance: NA
j_gene: TRBJ2-1
CDR3aa: CASSASGPLNEQFF
CDR3nt: TGTGCCAGCAGTGCGAGCGGGCCCCTCAATGAGCAGTTCTTC

v_gene: TRBV11-2
d_gene: TRBD2
abundance: NA
j_gene: TRBJ2-7
CDR3aa: CASKTSGSLYEQYF
CDR3nt: TGTGCCAGCAAAACTAGCGGGAGTTTGTACGAGCAGTACTTC

v_gene: TRBV18
d_gene: TRBD1
abundance: few
j_gene: TRBJ1-3
CDR3aa: CASSPGTALRDTIYF
CDR3nt: TGTGCCAGCTCACCCGGGACAGCCCTTCGGGACACCATATATTTT

v_gene: TRBV6-1
d_gene: NA
abundance: NA
j_gene: TRBJ2-7
CDR3aa: CASSENRVYEQYF
CDR3nt: TGTGCCAGCAGTGAAAACAGGGTCTACGAGCAGTACTTC

v_gene: TRBV27
d_gene: TRBD1
abundance: NA
j_gene: TRBJ2-1
CDR3aa: CASSFTHKTGLVCVGFF
CDR3nt: TGTGCCAGCAGTTTTACTCACAAGACAGGGTTGGTTTGTGTTGGGTTCTTC

v_gene: TRBV19
d_gene: NA
abundance: NA
j_gene: TRBJ2-1
CDR3aa: CASSANSGNEQFF
CDR3nt: TGTGCCAGTAGTGCCAATAGCGGCAATGAGCAGTTCTTC

v_gene: TRBV2
d_gene: TRBD1
abundance: NA
j_gene: TRBJ2-4
CDR3aa: CASSARRGLAKNIQYF
CDR3nt: TGTGCCAGCAGTGCCCGCAGGGGGCTCGCCAAAAACATTCAGTACTTC

v_gene: TRBV4-1
d_gene: TRBD2
abundance: NA
j_gene: TRBJ2-2
CDR3aa: CASSQDLWLAGGSHAGELFF
CDR3nt: TGCGCCAGCAGCCAAGATTTATGGCTAGCGGGGGGATCTCATGCAGGGGAGCTGTTTTTT

v_gene: TRBV7-2
d_gene: TRBD1
abundance: NA
j_gene: TRBJ1-5
CDR3aa: CASSPGTGYNQPQHF
CDR3nt: TGTGCCAGCAGCCCTGGGACAGGGTATAATCAGCCCCAGCATTTT

v_gene: TRBV5-1
d_gene: TRBD2
abundance: NA
j_gene: TRBJ2-1
CDR3aa: CASSPASGGNNEQFF
CDR3nt: TGCGCCAGCAGCCCAGCTAGCGGGGGAAACAATGAGCAGTTCTTC

v_gene: TRBV12-3/TRBV12-4
d_gene: TRBD1
abundance: NA
j_gene: TRBJ2-5
CDR3aa: CASSWDSQETQYF
CDR3nt: TGTGCCAGCAGTTGGGACAGTCAAGAGACCCAGTACTTC

v_gene: TRBV27
d_gene: TRBD2
abundance: NA
j_gene: TRBJ2-3
CDR3aa: CASSPAGTSGGSSTDTQYF
CDR3nt: TGTGCCAGCAGTCCCGCCGGGACTAGCGGGGGATCTAGCACAGATACGCAGTATTTT

v_gene: TRBV5-4
d_gene: NA
abundance: once
j_gene: TRBJ2-1
CDR3aa: CASSLGFAGSSYNEQFF
CDR3nt: TGTGCCAGCAGCTTGGGATTTGCGGGAAGCTCCTACAATGAGCAGTTCTTC

v_gene: TRBV6-6
d_gene: TRBD2
abundance: NA
j_gene: TRBJ2-2
CDR3aa: CASSKSGTSNTGELFF
CDR3nt: TGTGCCAGCAGTAAATCCGGGACTAGCAACACCGGGGAGCTGTTTTTT

v_gene: TRBV29-1
d_gene: NA
abundance: NA
j_gene: TRBJ1-1
CDR3aa: CSVGTDSNTEAFF
CDR3nt: TGCAGCGTTGGGACAGACTCGAACACTGAAGCTTTCTTT

v_gene: TRBV5-1
d_gene: TRBD2
abundance: NA
j_gene: TRBJ2-5
CDR3aa: CASSSILGTSGRETQYF
CDR3nt: TGCGCCAGCAGCTCAATCTTAGGGACTAGCGGGAGGGAGACCCAGTACTTC

v_gene: TRBV6-6
d_gene: NA
abundance: NA
j_gene: TRBJ1-3
CDR3aa: CASSLTPPSAGNTIYF
CDR3nt: TGTGCCAGCAGTTTAACCCCTCCGAGTGCCGGAAACACCATATATTTT

v_gene: TRBV20-1
d_gene: TRBD2
abundance: NA
j_gene: TRBJ2-5
CDR3aa: CSASPAGGVKTQYF
CDR3nt: TGCAGTGCTAGTCCCGCGGGAGGGGTTAAGACCCAGTACTTC

v_gene: TRBV4-1
d_gene: TRBD2
abundance: NA
j_gene: TRBJ2-1
CDR3aa: CASSRTGTTNNEQFF
CDR3nt: TGCGCCAGCAGCCGAACCGGGACTACGAACAATGAGCAGTTCTTC

v_gene: TRBV29-1
d_gene: NA
abundance: NA
j_gene: TRBJ1-1
CDR3aa: CSVDKGRQTEAFF
CDR3nt: TGCAGCGTTGATAAGGGAAGACAGACCGAAGCTTTCTTT

v_gene: TRBV6-5
d_gene: TRBD2
abundance: NA
j_gene: TRBJ2-1
CDR3aa: CASSRSSGGANEQFF
CDR3nt: TGTGCCAGCAGCCGATCAAGCGGGGGGGCAAACGAGCAGTTCTTC

v_gene: TRBV19
d_gene: TRBD2
abundance: few
j_gene: TRBJ2-1
CDR3aa: CASSIETSGIVNEQFF
CDR3nt: TGTGCCAGTAGTATAGAAACTAGCGGGATAGTCAATGAGCAGTTCTTC

v_gene: TRBV28
d_gene: TRBD2
abundance: NA
j_gene: TRBJ2-5
CDR3aa: CASSLSPLAGAGETQYF
CDR3nt: TGTGCCAGCAGTTTAAGTCCCCTAGCGGGGGCTGGGGAGACCCAGTACTTC

v_gene: TRBV6-1
d_gene: TRBD1
abundance: NA
j_gene: TRBJ1-4
CDR3aa: CASSAYYPQGGGEKLFF
CDR3nt: TGTGCCAGCAGTGCCTACTACCCACAGGGGGGGGGTGAAAAACTGTTTTTT

v_gene: TRBV9
d_gene: TRBD1
abundance: NA
j_gene: TRBJ2-3
CDR3aa: CASSIAQGVSWDTQYF
CDR3nt: TGTGCCAGCAGCATCGCACAGGGGGTCTCTTGGGATACGCAGTATTTT

v_gene: TRBV11-2
d_gene: TRBD2
abundance: NA
j_gene: TRBJ2-5
CDR3aa: CASSYYVSGAVSTQYF
CDR3nt: TGTGCCAGCAGTTATTACGTTAGCGGGGCGGTTTCAACCCAGTACTTC

v_gene: TRBV5-5
d_gene: TRBD2
abundance: NA
j_gene: TRBJ2-3
CDR3aa: CASSLGRLAGGSDTQYF
CDR3nt: TGTGCCAGCAGCTTGGGTAGATTAGCGGGAGGATCAGATACGCAGTATTTT

v_gene: TRBV30
d_gene: NA
abundance: NA
j_gene: TRBJ1-4
CDR3aa: CAWGGGIGPWIF
CDR3nt: NA

v_gene: TRBV28
d_gene: TRBD1
abundance: NA
j_gene: TRBJ1-4
CDR3aa: CACRQGNEKLFF
CDR3nt: TGTGCTTGTAGACAGGGGAATGAAAAACTGTTTTTT

v_gene: TRBV6-5
d_gene: TRBD1
abundance: NA
j_gene: TRBJ2-7
CDR3aa: CASSYSQGRASYEQYF
CDR3nt: TGTGCCAGCAGTTACTCACAGGGGCGCGCCTCCTACGAGCAGTACTTC

v_gene: TRBV19
d_gene: TRBD2
abundance: NA
j_gene: TRBJ2-1
CDR3aa: CASSIIAGGRAYNEQFF
CDR3nt: TGTGCCAGTAGTATCATAGCGGGGGGGAGGGCCTACAATGAGCAGTTCTTC

v_gene: TRBV16
d_gene: NA
abundance: once
j_gene: TRBJ1-4
CDR3aa: CASSPPRGGDGTNEKLFF
CDR3nt: TGTGCCAGCAGCCCGCCCCGGGGGGGGGACGGAACTAATGAAAAACTGTTTTTT

v_gene: TRBV2
d_gene: NA
abundance: once
j_gene: TRBJ2-5
CDR3aa: CASSEAAVQETQYF
CDR3nt: TGTGCCAGCAGTGAAGCGGCAGTGCAAGAGACCCAGTACTTC

v_gene: TRBV5-1
d_gene: TRBD2
abundance: few
j_gene: TRBJ2-2
CDR3aa: CASRPAGGTGELFF
CDR3nt: TGCGCCAGCCGACCAGCGGGGGGGACCGGGGAGCTGTTTTTT

v_gene: TRBV5-1
d_gene: NA
abundance: NA
j_gene: TRBJ1-4
CDR3aa: CASSWGRQAPATNEKLFF
CDR3nt: TGCGCCAGCAGCTGGGGCAGGCAAGCACCTGCAACTAATGAAAAACTGTTTTTT

v_gene: TRBV7-2
d_gene: TRBD2
abundance: NA
j_gene: TRBJ2-7
CDR3aa: CASSLGGSSSEQYF
CDR3nt: TGTGCCAGCAGCTTAGGCGGGAGTTCAAGTGAGCAGTACTTC

v_gene: TRBV28
d_gene: TRBD1
abundance: NA
j_gene: TRBJ1-3
CDR3aa: CASREFRGFGNTIYF
CDR3nt: TGTGCCAGCAGGGAATTCAGGGGGTTCGGAAACACCATATATTTT